This T cell receptor (beta chain) was captured in a study of blood T cell repertoires in COVID-19. Study as a whole: The samples span acute and convalescent COVID-19 from the United States, Italy and Spain. Nucleic acid was either cDNA or gDNA, and it came from T cells, B-cell-depleted T cells, or PBMCs.

The CDR3 is 15 residues long. Germline CDR1 reads LGHDT; CDR2 reads YNNKEL (reference sequence). Trimming took off 1 base at V and 0 bases at J, with 8 bases between the two ends. Clones were sequenced by immunoSEQ multiplex PCR, and TCRdb holds only the in-frame ones, with some missing. The data hold roughly 160,000 clones, with about four fifths observed a single time. This receptor was identified in a woman aged 60-75 years who had recovered from COVID-19. This sequence joins TRBV3-1 (or the pseudogene TRBV3-2) and TRBJ2-3, with unresolved D. The sequenced sample consisted of PBMCs or T cells enriched from blood (not recorded which). The chain's CDR3 is CASSQVLTSTDTQYF. The CDR3 bases are TGTGCCAGCAGCCAAGTCTTGACTAGCACAGATACGCAGTATTTT.